This T cell receptor beta chain was profiled in a study of T-cell reconstitution after alpha-beta-depleted transplantation in children. Germline V gene lookup returns CDR1 SGHRS and CDR2 YFSETQ. The CDR3 runs 15 residues. After removal of 5 bases from V and 1 base from J, the junction contained 3 bases not matched to a gene. TCRbeta library preparation incorporated unique molecular identifiers. TCRdb re-called the PCR reads through MiXCR, storing one row per CDR3 protein. Here the sample spans around 680,000 distinct CDR3 sequences, around 16% being singletons. The sample was PBMCs from the stem cell graft donor, taken from the stem cell graft. This receptor was obtained from a human donor who donated a stem cell graft to a child with acute myeloid leukemia. The V call is TRBV5-1, the J call TRBJ2-3, with 11 bases lining up with TRBD2. This CDR3 is CASRLAGERTDTQYF. The DNA of the CDR3 is TGCGCCAGCAGACTAGCGGGGGAGCGCACAGATACGCAGTATTTT.